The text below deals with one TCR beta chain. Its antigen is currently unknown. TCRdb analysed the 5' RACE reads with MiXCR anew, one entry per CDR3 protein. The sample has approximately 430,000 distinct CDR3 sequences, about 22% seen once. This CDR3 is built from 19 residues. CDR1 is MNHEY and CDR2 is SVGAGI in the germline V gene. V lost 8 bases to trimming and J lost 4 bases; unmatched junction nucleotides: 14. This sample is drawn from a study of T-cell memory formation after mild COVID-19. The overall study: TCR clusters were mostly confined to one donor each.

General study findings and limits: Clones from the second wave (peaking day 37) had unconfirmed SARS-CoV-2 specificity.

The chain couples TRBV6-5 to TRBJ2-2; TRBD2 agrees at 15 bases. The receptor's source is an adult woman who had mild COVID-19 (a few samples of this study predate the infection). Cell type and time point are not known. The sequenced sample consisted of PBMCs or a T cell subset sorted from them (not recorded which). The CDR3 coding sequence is TGTGCCAGCGGATCGCCGGGACTAGCGGGGGGACGGGGCACCGGGGAGCTGTTTTTT. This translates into CASGSPGLAGGRGTGELFF.